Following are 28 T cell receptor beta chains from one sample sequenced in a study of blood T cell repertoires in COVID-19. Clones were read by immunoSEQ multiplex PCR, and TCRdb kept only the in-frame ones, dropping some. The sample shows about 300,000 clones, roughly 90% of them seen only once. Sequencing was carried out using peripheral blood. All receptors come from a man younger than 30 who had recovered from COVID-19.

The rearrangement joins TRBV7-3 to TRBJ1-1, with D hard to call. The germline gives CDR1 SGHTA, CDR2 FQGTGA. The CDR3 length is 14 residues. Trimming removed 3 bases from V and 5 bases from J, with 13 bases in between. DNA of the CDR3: TGTGCCAGCAGCTTCACGGGGATAGGGACTGAAGCTTTCTTT. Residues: CASSFTGIGTEAFF.

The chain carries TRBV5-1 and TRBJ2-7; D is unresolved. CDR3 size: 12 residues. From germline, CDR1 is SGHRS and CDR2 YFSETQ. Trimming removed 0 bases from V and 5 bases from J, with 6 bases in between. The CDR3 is CASSLGRDEQYF. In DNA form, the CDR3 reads TGCGCCAGCAGCTTGGGCCGGGACGAGCAGTACTTC. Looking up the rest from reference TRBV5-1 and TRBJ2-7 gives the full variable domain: KAGVTQTPRYLIKTRGQQVTLSCSPISGHRSVSWYQQTPGQGLQFLFEYFSETQRNKGNFPGRFSGRQFSNSRSEMNVSTLELGDSALYLCASSLGRDEQYFGPGTRLTVT.

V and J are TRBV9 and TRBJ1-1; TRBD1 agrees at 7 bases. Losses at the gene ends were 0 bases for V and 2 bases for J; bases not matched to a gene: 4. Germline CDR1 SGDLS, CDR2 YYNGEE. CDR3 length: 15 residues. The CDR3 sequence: CASSVGTGANTEAFF. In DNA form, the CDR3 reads TGTGCCAGCAGCGTAGGAACAGGGGCTAACACTGAAGCTTTCTTT.

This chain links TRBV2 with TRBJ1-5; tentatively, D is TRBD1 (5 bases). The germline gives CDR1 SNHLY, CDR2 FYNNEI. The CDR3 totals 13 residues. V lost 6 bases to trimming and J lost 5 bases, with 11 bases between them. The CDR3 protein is CASRTVVYQPQHF. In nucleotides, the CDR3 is TGTGCCAGCAGGACAGTAGTCTATCAGCCCCAGCATTTT. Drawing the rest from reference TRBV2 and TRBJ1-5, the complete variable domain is EPEVTQTPSHQVTQMGQEVILRCVPISNHLYFYWYRQILGQKVEFLVSFYNNEISEKSEIFDDQFSVERPDGSNFTLKIRSTKLEDSAMYFCASRTVVYQPQHFGDGTRLSIL.

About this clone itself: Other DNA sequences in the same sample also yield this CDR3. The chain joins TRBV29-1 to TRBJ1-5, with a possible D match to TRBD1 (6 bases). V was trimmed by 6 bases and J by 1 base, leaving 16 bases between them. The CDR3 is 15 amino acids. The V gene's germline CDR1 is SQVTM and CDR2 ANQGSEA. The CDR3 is CSVGEGGASNQPQHF. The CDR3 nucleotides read TGCAGCGTCGGGGAGGGGGGGGCGAGCAATCAGCCCCAGCATTTT.

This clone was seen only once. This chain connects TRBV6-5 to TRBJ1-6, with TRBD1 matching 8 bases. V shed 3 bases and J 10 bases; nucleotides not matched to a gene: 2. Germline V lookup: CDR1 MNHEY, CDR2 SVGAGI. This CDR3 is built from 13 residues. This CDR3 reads CASSYTGGSPLHF. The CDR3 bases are TGTGCCAGCAGTTATACAGGGGGATCACCCCTCCACTTT.

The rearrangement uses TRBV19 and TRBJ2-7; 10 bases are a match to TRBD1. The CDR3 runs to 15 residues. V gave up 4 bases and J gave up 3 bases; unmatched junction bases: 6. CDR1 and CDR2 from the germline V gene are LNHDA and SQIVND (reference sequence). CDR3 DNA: TGTGCCAGTAGTACGCCGGGACAGGGGTACTACGAGCAGTACTTC. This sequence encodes CASSTPGQGYYEQYF.

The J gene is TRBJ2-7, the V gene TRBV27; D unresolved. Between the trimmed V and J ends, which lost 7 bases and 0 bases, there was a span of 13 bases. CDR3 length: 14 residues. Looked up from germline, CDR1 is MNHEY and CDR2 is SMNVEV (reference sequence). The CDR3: CASNSGSHSYEQYF. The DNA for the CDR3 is TGTGCCAGCAACAGTGGCTCCCACTCCTACGAGCAGTACTTC.

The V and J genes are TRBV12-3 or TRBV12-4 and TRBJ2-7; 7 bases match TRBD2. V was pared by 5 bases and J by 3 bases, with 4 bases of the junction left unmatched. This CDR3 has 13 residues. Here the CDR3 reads CASSTGGSYEQYF. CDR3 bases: TGTGCCAGCAGTACGGGCGGGAGCTACGAGCAGTACTTC.

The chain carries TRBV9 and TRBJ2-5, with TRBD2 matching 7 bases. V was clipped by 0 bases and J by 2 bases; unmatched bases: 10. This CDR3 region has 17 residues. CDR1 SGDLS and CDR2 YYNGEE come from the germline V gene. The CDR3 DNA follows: TGTGCCAGCAGCGTAGCCGGGGGGACCCTTACTCAAGAGACCCAGTACTTC. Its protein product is CASSVAGGTLTQETQYF.

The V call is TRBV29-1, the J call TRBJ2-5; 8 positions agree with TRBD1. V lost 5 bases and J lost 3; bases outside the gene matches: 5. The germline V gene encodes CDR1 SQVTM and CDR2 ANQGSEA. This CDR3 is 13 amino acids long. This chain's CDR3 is CSVRGQVEETQYF. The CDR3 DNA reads TGCAGCGTTCGGGGACAGGTGGAAGAGACCCAGTACTTC.

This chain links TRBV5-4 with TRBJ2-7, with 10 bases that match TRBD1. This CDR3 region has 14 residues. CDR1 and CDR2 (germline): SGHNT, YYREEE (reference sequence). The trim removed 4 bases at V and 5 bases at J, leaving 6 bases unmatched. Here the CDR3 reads CASSPTGGIHEQYF. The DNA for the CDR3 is TGTGCCAGCAGCCCGACAGGGGGCATACACGAGCAGTACTTC.

Here the CDR3 DNA reads TGTGCCAGTAGTTCGGTGGGGGCGGCAACTAATGAAAAACTGTTTTTT. It codes for CASSSVGAATNEKLFF. The V call is TRBV19, the J call TRBJ1-4, with D tentatively TRBD1 (6 bases). The CDR3 covers 16 residues. The germline V and J ends were trimmed by 5 bases and 0 bases, with 13 bases remaining between them. The V gene's germline CDR1 is LNHDA and CDR2 SQIVND (reference sequence).

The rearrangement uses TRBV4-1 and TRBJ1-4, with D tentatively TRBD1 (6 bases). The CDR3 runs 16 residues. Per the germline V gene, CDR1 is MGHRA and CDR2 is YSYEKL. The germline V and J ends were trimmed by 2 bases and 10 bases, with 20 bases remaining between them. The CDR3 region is CASSQKGGPEGGKLFF. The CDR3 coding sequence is TGCGCCAGCAGCCAAAAAGGGGGACCGGAAGGAGGAAAACTGTTTTTT.

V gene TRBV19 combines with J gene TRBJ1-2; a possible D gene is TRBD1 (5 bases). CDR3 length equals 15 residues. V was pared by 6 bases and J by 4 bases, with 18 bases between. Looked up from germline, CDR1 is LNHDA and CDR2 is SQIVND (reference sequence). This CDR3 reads CASRPQQEQSYGYTF. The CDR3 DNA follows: TGTGCCAGTAGGCCCCAACAGGAACAATCCTATGGCTACACCTTC.

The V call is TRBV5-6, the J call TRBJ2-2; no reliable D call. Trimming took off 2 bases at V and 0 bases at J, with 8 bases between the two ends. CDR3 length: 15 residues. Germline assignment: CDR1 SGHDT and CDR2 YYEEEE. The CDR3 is CASSFGVSNTGELFF. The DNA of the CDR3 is TGTGCCAGCAGCTTCGGAGTTTCGAACACCGGGGAGCTGTTTTTT.

CDR3 nucleotide sequence: TGTGCCAGCAGCCCCTGGGGCGGGGAGGACACTGAAGCTTTCTTT. This encodes CASSPWGGEDTEAFF. The rearrangement links TRBV9 to TRBJ1-1, with D possibly TRBD1 on 5 matching bases. The CDR3 is 15 amino acids. Trimming shortened V by 4 bases and J by 3 bases, and 16 bases separated the two germline ends. In germline, CDR1 is SGDLS, CDR2 YYNGEE.

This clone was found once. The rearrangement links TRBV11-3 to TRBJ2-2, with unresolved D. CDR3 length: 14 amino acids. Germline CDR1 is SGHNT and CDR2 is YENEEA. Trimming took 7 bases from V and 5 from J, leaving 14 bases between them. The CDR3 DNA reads TGTGCCAGCACCTCTTCAGGTGGTACCGGGGAGCTGTTTTTT. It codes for CASTSSGGTGELFF. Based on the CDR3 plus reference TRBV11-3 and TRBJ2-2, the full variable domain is EAGVVQSPRYKIIEKKQPVAFWCNPISGHNTLYWYLQNLGQGPELLIRYENEEAVDDSQLPKDRFSAERLKGVDSTLKIQPAELGDSAVYLCASTSSGGTGELFFGEGSRLTVL.

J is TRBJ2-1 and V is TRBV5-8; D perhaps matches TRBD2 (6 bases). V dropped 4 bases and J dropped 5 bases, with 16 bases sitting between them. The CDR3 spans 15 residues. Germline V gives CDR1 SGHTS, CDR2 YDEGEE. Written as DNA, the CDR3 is TGTGCCAGCAGCCAGGTCACCGCGGGACACAATGAGCAGTTCTTC. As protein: CASSQVTAGHNEQFF.

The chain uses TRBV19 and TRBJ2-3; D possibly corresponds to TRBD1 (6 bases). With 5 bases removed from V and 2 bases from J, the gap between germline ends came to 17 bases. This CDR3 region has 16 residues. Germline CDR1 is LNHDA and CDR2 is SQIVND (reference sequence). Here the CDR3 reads CASSPPGHPYTDTQYF. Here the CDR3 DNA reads TGTGCCAGTAGTCCCCCGGGACACCCTTACACAGATACGCAGTATTTT.

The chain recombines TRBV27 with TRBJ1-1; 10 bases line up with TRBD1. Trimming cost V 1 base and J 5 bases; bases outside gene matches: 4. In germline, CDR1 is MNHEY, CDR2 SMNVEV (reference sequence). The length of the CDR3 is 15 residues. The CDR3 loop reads CASSLLTGGLTEAFF. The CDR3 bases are TGTGCCAGCAGTTTATTGACAGGGGGCCTTACTGAAGCTTTCTTT.

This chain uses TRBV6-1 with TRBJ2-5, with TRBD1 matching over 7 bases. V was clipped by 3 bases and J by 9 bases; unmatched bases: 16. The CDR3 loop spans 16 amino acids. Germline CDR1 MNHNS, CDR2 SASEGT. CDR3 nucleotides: TGTGCCAGCAGTGACCGCCACGGGACAGCGAAGTCGCCCCAGTACTTC. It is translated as CASSDRHGTAKSPQYF.

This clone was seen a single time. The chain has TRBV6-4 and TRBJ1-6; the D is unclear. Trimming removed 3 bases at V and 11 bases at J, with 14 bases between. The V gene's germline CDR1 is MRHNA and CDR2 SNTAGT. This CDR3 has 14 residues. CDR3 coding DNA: TGTGCCAGCAGTGATAACAGATTGGGAGCACCCCTCCACTTT. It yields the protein CASSDNRLGAPLHF.

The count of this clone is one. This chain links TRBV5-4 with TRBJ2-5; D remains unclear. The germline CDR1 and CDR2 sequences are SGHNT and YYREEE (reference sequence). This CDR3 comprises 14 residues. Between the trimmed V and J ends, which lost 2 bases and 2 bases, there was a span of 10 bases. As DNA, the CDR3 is TGTGCCAGCAGCTTTGGGCCAGAACAAGAGACCCAGTACTTC. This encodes CASSFGPEQETQYF.

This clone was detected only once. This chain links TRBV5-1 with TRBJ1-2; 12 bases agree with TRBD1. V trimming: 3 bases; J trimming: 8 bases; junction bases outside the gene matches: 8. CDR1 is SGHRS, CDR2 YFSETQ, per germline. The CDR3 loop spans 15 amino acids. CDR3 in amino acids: CASSSAGTGGWGYTF. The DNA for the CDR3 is TGCGCCAGCAGCTCGGCTGGGACAGGGGGCTGGGGCTACACCTTC.

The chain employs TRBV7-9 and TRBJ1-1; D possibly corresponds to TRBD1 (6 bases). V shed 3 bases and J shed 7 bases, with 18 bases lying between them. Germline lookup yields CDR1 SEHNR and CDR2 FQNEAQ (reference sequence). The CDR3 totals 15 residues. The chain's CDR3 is CASSFGGGGVREAFF. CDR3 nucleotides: TGTGCCAGCAGCTTCGGGGGCGGGGGAGTTCGTGAAGCTTTCTTT.

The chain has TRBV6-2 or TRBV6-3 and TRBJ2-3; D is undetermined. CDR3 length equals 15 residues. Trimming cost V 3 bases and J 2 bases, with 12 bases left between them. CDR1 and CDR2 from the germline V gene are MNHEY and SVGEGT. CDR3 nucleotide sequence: TGTGCCAGCAGTTATTTTTCCCTCCTCACAGATACGCAGTATTTT. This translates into CASSYFSLLTDTQYF.

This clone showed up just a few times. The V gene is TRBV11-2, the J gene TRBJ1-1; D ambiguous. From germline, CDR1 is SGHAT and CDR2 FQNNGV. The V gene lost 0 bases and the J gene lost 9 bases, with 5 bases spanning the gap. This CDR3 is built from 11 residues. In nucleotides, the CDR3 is TGTGCCAGCAGCTTAGAAAGCCAAGCTTTCTTT. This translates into CASSLESQAFF. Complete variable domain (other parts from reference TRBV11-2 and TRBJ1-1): EAGVAQSPRYKIIEKRQSVAFWCNPISGHATLYWYQQILGQGPKLLIQFQNNGVVDDSQLPKDRFSAERLKGVDSTLKIQPAKLEDSAVYLCASSLESQAFFGQGTRLTVV.